This T cell receptor (beta chain) was sequenced during a study of blood T cell repertoires in COVID-19. The overall study: The study drew acute and convalescent COVID-19 samples from the United States, Italy and Spain.

Under the authors' procedure: Nucleated cell number was recorded as an estimate derived from reference gene primer amplification. TCRdb's table, derived via immunoSEQ multiplex PCR, lists solely in-frame clones and lacks some. V, J and clone size are taken as reported in that table, and D and trimming were inferred from the DNA itself. The sample gives some 450,000 clones, roughly 90% of which show up once; 0.8% to 1% is in the top ten. Trimming shortened V by 6 bases and J by 1 base, and 13 bases separated the two germline ends. CDR3 size: 14 residues. Per the germline V gene, CDR1 is SNHLY and CDR2 is FYNNEI.

The receptor comes from a man younger than 35 with COVID-19, enrolled during active disease. The chain employs TRBV2 and TRBJ2-7, with D possibly matching TRBD2 (5 bases). The sample consisted of peripheral blood. CDR3 sequence reads: CASRLEGSSYEQYF. Written as DNA, the CDR3 is TGTGCCAGCAGATTAGAGGGCTCATCCTACGAGCAGTACTTC. Looking up the rest from reference TRBV2 and TRBJ2-7 gives the full variable domain: EPEVTQTPSHQVTQMGQEVILRCVPISNHLYFYWYRQILGQKVEFLVSFYNNEISEKSEIFDDQFSVERPDGSNFTLKIRSTKLEDSAMYFCASRLEGSSYEQYFGPGTRLTVT.